This T cell receptor beta chain was sequenced in a study of blood T cell repertoires in COVID-19. Across the study: Collection of acute and convalescent COVID-19 samples took place in the United States, Italy and Spain. The cDNA or gDNA used as material had been derived from T cells, B-cell-depleted T cells, or PBMCs.

V was clipped by 4 bases and J by 3 bases, with 10 bases between them. The CDR3 spans 13 residues. Germline-derived CDR1 and CDR2 are LGHDT and YNNKEL (reference sequence). Per the original methods: Reference gene primer amplification yielded estimated nucleated cell counts. Method: immunoSEQ multiplex PCR; TCRdb's copy keeps in-frame clones and lacks some. V and J calls and clone size are copied from that table; D and trimming were computed from the DNA. The sample carries about 220,000 clones, about 80% recorded once. The sequenced sample was peripheral blood. This sequence was found in a woman aged 55-70 years with acute or convalescent COVID-19. The chain uses TRBV3-1 (or the pseudogene TRBV3-2) and TRBJ2-7; no clear D. The CDR3 here is CASSRFGYYEQYF. In DNA, the CDR3 is TGTGCCAGCAGCCGCTTCGGGTACTACGAGCAGTACTTC.